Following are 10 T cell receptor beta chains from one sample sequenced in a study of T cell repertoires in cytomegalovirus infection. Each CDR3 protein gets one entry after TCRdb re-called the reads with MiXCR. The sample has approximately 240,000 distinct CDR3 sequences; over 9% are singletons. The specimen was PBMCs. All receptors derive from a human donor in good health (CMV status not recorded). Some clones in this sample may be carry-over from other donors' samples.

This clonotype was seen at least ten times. CDR3 sequence (DNA): TGTGCCAGCAGCCCCAGACAGGGTAGGAACACTGAAGCTTTCTTT. Translated, it gives CASSPRQGRNTEAFF. This rearrangement joins TRBV7-2 to TRBJ1-1, with 7 bases fitting TRBD1. The CDR3 extends over 15 amino acids. CDR1 SGHTA and CDR2 FQGNSA come from the germline V gene. V shed 5 bases, J shed 1 base, and the junction held 7 bases outside the gene matches.

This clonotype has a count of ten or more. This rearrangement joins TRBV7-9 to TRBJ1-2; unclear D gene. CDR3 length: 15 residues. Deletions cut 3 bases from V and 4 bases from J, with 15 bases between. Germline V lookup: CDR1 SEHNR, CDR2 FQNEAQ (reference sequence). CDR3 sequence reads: CASSFDSPVSYGYTF. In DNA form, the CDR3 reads TGTGCCAGCAGCTTTGACTCACCGGTGAGCTATGGCTACACCTTC.

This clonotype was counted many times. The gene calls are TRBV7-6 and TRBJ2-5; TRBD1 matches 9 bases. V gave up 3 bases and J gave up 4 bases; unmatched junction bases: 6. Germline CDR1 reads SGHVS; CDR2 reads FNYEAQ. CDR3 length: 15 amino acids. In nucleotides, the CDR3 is TGTGCCAGCAGCTTGAATACAGGGGGCGTAGAGACCCAGTACTTC. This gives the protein CASSLNTGGVETQYF.

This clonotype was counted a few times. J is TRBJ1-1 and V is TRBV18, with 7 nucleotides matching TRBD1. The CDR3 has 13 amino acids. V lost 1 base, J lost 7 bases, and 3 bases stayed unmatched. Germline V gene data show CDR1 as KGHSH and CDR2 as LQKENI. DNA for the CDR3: TGTGCCAGCTCACCACAGGGGGACAGTGAAGCTTTCTTT. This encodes CASSPQGDSEAFF.

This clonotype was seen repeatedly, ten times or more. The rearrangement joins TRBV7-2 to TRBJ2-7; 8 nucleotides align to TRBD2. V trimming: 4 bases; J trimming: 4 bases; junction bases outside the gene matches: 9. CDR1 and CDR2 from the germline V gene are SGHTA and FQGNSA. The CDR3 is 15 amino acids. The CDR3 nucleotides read TGTGCCAGCAGCTCGGAAGCGGGAGAGGAATACGAGCAGTACTTC. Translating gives CASSSEAGEEYEQYF.

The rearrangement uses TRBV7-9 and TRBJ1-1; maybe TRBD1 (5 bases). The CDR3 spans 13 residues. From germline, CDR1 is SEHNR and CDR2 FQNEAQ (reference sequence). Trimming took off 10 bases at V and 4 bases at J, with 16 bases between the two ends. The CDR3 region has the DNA TGTGCCACCGGGGCTGGTTTTGGCACTGAAGCTTTCTTT. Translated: CATGAGFGTEAFF.

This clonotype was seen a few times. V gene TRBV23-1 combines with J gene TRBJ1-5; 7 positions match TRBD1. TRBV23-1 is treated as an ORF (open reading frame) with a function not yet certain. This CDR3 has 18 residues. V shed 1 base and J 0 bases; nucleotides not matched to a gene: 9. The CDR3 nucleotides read TGCGCCAGCAGTCAATGTGGGACAGAGCCTTATAGCAATCAGCCCCAGCATTTT. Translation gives CASSQCGTEPYSNQPQHF.

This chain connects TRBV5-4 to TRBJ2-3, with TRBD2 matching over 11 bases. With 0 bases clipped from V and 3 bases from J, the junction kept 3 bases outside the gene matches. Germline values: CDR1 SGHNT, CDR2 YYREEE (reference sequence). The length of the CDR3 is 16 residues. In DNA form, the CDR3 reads TGTGCCAGCAGCTTGGCGCTAGCGGGAGGTACAGATACGCAGTATTTT. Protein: CASSLALAGGTDTQYF. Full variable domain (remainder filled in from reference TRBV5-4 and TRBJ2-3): ETGVTQSPTHLIKTRGQQVTLRCSSQSGHNTVSWYQQALGQGPQFIFQYYREEENGRGNFPPRFSGLQFPNYSSELNVNALELDDSALYLCASSLALAGGTDTQYFGPGTRLTVL.

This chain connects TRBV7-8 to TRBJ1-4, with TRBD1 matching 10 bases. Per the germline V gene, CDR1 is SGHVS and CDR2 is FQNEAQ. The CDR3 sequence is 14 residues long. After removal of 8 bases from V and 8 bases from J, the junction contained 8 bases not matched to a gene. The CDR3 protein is CASGQGGNGEKLFF. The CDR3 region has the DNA TGTGCCAGCGGACAGGGGGGGAATGGCGAAAAACTGTTTTTT.

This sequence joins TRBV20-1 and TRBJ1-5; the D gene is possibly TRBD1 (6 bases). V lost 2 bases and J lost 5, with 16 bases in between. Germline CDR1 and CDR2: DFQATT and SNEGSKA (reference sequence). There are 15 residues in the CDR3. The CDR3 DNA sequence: TGCAGTGCTAGACCTCCATTGGGGGGCCATCAGCCCCAGCATTTT. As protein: CSARPPLGGHQPQHF.